This T cell receptor (beta chain) appears in the sequencing data of a study of T cells in Graves' hyperthyroidism and ophthalmopathy (dated by TCRdb to between 2018 and 2021). Concerning the study at large: Peripheral blood samples were taken at initial diagnosis, before any treatment was given. TCR V-J signatures able to tell the groups apart were searched for in a discovery cohort of some 97 patients, of whom approximately 40 had Graves' ophthalmopathy and about 60 had stable Graves' hyperthyroidism. Whether ophthalmopathy could be predicted prospectively was tested in an independent validation cohort made up of approximately 19 hyperthyroidism patients plus 17 patients who later progressed to ophthalmopathy. The 95 to 100 discovery patients were randomly split 7:3 into training and test sets. In addition, the study compared T-cell repertoires in thyroid tissue and in blood from five or six Graves' hyperthyroidism patients. After blood sampling, hyperthyroidism patients were treated with methimazole at a starting dose of 30 mg daily, and ophthalmopathy patients were treated with high-dose intravenous methylprednisolone. The paper describes TCR Vbeta CDR3 sequencing of 140 or so peripheral blood samples, made up of 43 ophthalmopathy patients, more than 70 hyperthyroidism patients and roughly 17 progressor patients.

Stable Graves' hyperthyroidism was defined as no progression to ophthalmopathy during 18 months of follow-up. The hyperthyroidism patients were between 18 and 65 years old and newly diagnosed, with a disease duration of less than 2 months. Exclusion was applied to patients with uncontrolled infections, other autoimmune diseases, pregnancy or lactation. Diagnoses were based on clinical symptoms, serum thyroxine and TRAb, thyroid ultrasound and orbital computed tomography. Ficoll-Paque density gradient centrifugation was used to isolate PBMCs from about 10 ml of fresh peripheral blood. Trizol reagent was used to extract total RNA, and RNA quality was then checked on an Agilent 2100 Bioanalyzer. To note about this clonotype: Its antigen remains undetermined. Here the CDR3 omits its conserved ending phenylalanine or tryptophan, so a read error is the likely source.

The TCR beta CDR3 regions were amplified from RNA transcripts. For the first round of RT-PCR on the TCR CDR3, the HTBI primer set was used together with the Qiagen OneStep RT-PCR kit. Libraries were constructed in a second round of multiplex PCR, after which size selection and purification were performed. Libraries were sequenced paired-end with 100 bp reads on an Illumina HiSeq2000. As for the authors' bioinformatics: SOAPnuke was used to process the raw data, with reads discarded if the reads contained adapters or uncalled bases, had a mean Phred below 15, or lacked an exact constant-primer or identifier match. COPE v1.2.5 was used to merge high-quality paired reads, and clonotypes were defined as unique nucleotide sequences. Clonotypes were aligned to IMGT TRBV, TRBD and TRBJ reference segments using MiTCR v1.1. Analysis was restricted to V-J combinations with a frequency above 0.0001, which covered about 99% of repertoires. The TCS score was defined as F50 (clonal expansion) divided by E x V (chaos), with BLOSUM62-based TCRdist calculated between CDR3 peptides within each V-J. Welch's t-statistics and random forest reduced approximately 520 V-J features to around 14, which were used in a naive Bayes classifier (R e1071). Thyroid-blood repertoire similarity was quantified with the Morisita-Horn index. TCRdb cleaned the public reads at Q25 with fastp, built clones with MiXCR and kept in-frame beta chains. Identical CDR3 proteins give one entry, which carries the most common genes and DNA. TCRdb, not the original authors, processed these V and J calls. Across this sample there are hundreds of thousands of distinct CDR3 sequences, with roughly a third seen only once. The ten largest clones take up approximately 31% of the sample.

General conclusions and limits of the study: No statistical method was used to set the sample size in advance, and investigators knew the group allocation. A model built on a 13 V-J signature distinguished ophthalmopathy from stable hyperthyroidism, reaching approximately 89% sensitivity and around 81% specificity in cross-validation and 80%/75% in testing. In validation, the model predicted progression to ophthalmopathy with roughly 70% sensitivity and less than 75% specificity, a median of about 6.7 months before onset. Blood samples also contained most of the expanded thyroid clonotypes (frequency above 0.001), which suggests that blood repertoires may reflect thyroid immune responses.

The material sequenced was blood. The TCR comes from a woman aged 40 to 50 with Graves' hyperthyroidism.

The CDR3: CSAEDLTGVLIAYEQYL. The sequenced DNA: TGCAGTGCTGAAGATTTGACAGGGGTCTTGATCGCCTACGAGCAGTACCTC. Recombination linked TRBV20-1 to TRBJ2-7, and TRBD1 aligns with 8 junction nucleotides. The CDR3 comprises 17 residues, both ends counted. The read is trimmed to its CDR3 DNA, 51 bases read in frame from base 1. Ends trimmed: V by 5 bases, J by 2 bases; bases unmatched to a gene: 17. The germline V gene (reference sequence) supplies CDR1 DFQATT and CDR2 SNEGSKA.